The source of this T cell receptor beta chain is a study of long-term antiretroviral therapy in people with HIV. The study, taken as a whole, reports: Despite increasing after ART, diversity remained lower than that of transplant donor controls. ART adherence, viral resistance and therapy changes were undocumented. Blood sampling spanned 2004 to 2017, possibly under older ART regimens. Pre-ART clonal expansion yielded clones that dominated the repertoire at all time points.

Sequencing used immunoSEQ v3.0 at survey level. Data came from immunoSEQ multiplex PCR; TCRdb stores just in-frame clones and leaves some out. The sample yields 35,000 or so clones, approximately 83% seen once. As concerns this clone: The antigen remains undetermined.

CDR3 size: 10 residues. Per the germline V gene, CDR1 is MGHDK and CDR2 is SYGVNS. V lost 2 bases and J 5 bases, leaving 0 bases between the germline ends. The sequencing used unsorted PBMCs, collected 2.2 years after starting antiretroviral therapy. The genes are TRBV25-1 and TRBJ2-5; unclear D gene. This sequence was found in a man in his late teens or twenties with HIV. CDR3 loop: CASSEETQYF. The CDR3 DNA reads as TGTGCCAGCAGTGAAGAGACCCAGTACTTC.